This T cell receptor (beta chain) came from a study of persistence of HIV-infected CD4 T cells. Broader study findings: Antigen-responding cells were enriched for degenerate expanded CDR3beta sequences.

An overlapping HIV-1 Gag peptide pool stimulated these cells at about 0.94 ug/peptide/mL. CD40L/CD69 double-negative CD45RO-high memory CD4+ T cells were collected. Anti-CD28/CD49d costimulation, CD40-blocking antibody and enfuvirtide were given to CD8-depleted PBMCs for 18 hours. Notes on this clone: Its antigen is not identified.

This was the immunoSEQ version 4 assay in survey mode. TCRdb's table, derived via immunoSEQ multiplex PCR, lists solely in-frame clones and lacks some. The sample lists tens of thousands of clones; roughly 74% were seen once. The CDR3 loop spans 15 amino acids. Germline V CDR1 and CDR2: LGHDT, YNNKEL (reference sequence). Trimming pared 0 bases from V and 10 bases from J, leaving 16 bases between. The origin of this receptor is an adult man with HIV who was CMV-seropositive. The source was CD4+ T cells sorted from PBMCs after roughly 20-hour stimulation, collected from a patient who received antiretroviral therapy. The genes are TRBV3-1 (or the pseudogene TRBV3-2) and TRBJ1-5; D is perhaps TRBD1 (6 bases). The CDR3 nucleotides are TGTGCCAGCAGCCAAGACAGGGGAAAAGCTATCCCCCAGCATTTT. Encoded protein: CASSQDRGKAIPQHF.